Below, 19 T cell receptor beta chains from the same sample are listed, as sequenced in a study of T cells in Graves' hyperthyroidism and ophthalmopathy. It was RNA transcripts that yielded the amplified TCR beta CDR3 regions. First-round RT-PCR with HTBI primers amplified the TCR CDR3 region. Via MiXCR, TCRdb re-called the multiplex PCR reads, giving one row per CDR3 protein. The profile shows hundreds of thousands of distinct CDR3 sequences, approximately 15% of them singletons. The sample was blood. Receptor source: a woman aged 18-29 years with Graves' hyperthyroidism.

The J gene is TRBJ1-1, the V gene TRBV27; D is possibly TRBD1 (5 bases). Germline CDR1 and CDR2: MNHEY and SMNVEV (reference sequence). V was pared by 8 bases and J by 8 bases, with 18 bases between. The CDR3 has 13 residues. The CDR3 protein is CASVGTAQKEAFF. The CDR3 DNA sequence: TGTGCCAGCGTTGGGACGGCCCAGAAGGAAGCTTTCTTT.

This clonotype was found many times. The V and J genes are TRBV11-3 and TRBJ2-1; D not resolved. The germline CDR1 and CDR2 sequences are SGHNT and YENEEA. V was clipped by 5 bases and J by 2 bases, with 16 bases between them. This CDR3 is built from 16 residues. The CDR3, as DNA: TGTGCCAGCAGCACGAGGACCGTTGGACCCTACAATGAGCAGTTCTTC. Its protein product is CASSTRTVGPYNEQFF. Full variable domain (remainder filled in from reference TRBV11-3 and TRBJ2-1): EAGVVQSPRYKIIEKKQPVAFWCNPISGHNTLYWYLQNLGQGPELLIRYENEEAVDDSQLPKDRFSAERLKGVDSTLKIQPAELGDSAVYLCASSTRTVGPYNEQFFGPGTRLTVL.

The chain is built from TRBV4-1 and TRBJ2-3; TRBD2 matches 15 bases. Trimming took 0 bases from V and 2 from J; bases not matched to a gene: 9. CDR3 length: 20 amino acids. Germline CDR1 MGHRA, CDR2 YSYEKL. The CDR3 sequence: CASSQDWTSGGAGNTDTQYF. The DNA of the CDR3 is TGCGCCAGCAGCCAAGATTGGACTAGCGGGGGGGCCGGGAACACAGATACGCAGTATTTT.

This clonotype occurred a few times. The chain is built from TRBV29-1 and TRBJ2-7; perhaps TRBD1 as D (5 bases). The CDR3 runs to 15 residues. Germline V lookup: CDR1 SQVTM, CDR2 ANQGSEA. V was clipped by 6 bases and J by 2 bases, with 20 bases between them. The DNA of the CDR3 is TGCAGCGTCGTAGACAGCTCTCGAACAACCTACGAGCAGTACTTC. Its protein product is CSVVDSSRTTYEQYF.

This clonotype occurred many times. The chain has TRBV5-1 and TRBJ2-7; D remains unclear. V dropped 4 bases and J dropped 2 bases, with 13 bases sitting between them. Germline assignment: CDR1 SGHRS and CDR2 YFSETQ. This CDR3 region has 14 residues. CDR3 nucleotide sequence: TGCGCCAGCAGCCAGCCCCTTACCCCCTACGAGCAGTACTTC. It specifies CASSQPLTPYEQYF.

This clonotype occurred a few times. The CDR3: CASSPPDRGYNSPLHF. For the CDR3, the DNA is TGTGCCAGCAGTCCACCGGACAGGGGATATAATTCACCCCTCCACTTT. The chain employs TRBV28 and TRBJ1-6; 9 nucleotides line up with TRBD1. Trimming took 5 bases from V and 4 from J; bases not matched to a gene: 6. This CDR3 comprises 16 residues. Germline CDR1 is MDHEN and CDR2 is SYDVKM.

Note on this clonotype: Being one base from a much bigger clone, this may be a read error. This CDR3 is missing its conserved last phenylalanine or tryptophan, likely due to a read error. The chain has TRBV11-2 and TRBJ1-5, with 9 bases lining up with TRBD1. Germline V lookup: CDR1 SGHAT, CDR2 FQNNGV. The CDR3 is 13 residues long. V lost 5 bases, J lost 5 bases, and 1 base stayed unmatched. The CDR3 here is CASSRTGDQPQHS. DNA of the CDR3: TGTGCCAGCAGCCGGACAGGGGATCAGCCCCAGCATTCT.

The genes are TRBV11-2 and TRBJ2-6; no clear D gene. V was clipped by 5 bases and J by 4 bases, with 12 bases between them. Per the germline V gene, CDR1 is SGHAT and CDR2 is FQNNGV. The CDR3 has 15 amino acids. This CDR3 reads CASSQGSAGANVLTF. The CDR3 DNA follows: TGTGCCAGCAGCCAAGGGTCGGCGGGGGCCAACGTCCTGACTTTC.

This clonotype was picked up many times. The gene calls are TRBV12-3 or TRBV12-4 and TRBJ2-7; D tentatively fits TRBD1 or TRBD2 (5 bases each). Trimming took off 8 bases at V and 5 bases at J, with 16 bases between the two ends. The CDR3 consists of 13 residues. The DNA of the CDR3 is TGTGCCAGCCGACGGGGCACCGACCACGAGCAGTACTTC. It specifies CASRRGTDHEQYF.

This clonotype has a handful of counts. The rearrangement uses TRBV6-2 or TRBV6-3 and TRBJ2-1; D possibly matches TRBD1 or TRBD2 (5 bases each). The CDR3 sequence is 15 residues long. CDR1 MNHEY and CDR2 SVGEGT come from the germline V gene. V lost 2 bases and J lost 3, with 11 bases in between. CDR3 bases: TGTGCCAGCAGTTACGAGGGACGGCACTACAATGAGCAGTTCTTC. Its protein product is CASSYEGRHYNEQFF.

Ten or more counts support this clonotype. This sequence joins TRBV7-9 and TRBJ2-5; 7 bases line up with TRBD2. This CDR3 spans 17 amino acids. The V and J ends lost 1 base and 0 bases, in that order; junction bases with no gene match: 8. Germline assignment: CDR1 SEHNR and CDR2 FQNEAQ (reference sequence). The CDR3: CASSLGGRGGYQETQYF. CDR3 sequence (DNA): TGTGCCAGCAGCTTAGGCGGTCGCGGGGGTTACCAAGAGACCCAGTACTTC. The entire variable domain, with the rest obtained from reference TRBV7-9 and TRBJ2-5, is as follows: DTGVSQNPRHKITKRGQNVTFRCDPISEHNRLYWYRQTLGQGPEFLTYFQNEAQLEKSRLLSDRFSAERPKGSFSTLEIQRTEQGDSAMYLCASSLGGRGGYQETQYFGPGTRLLVL.

This clonotype was seen at least ten times. The chain carries TRBV6-1 and TRBJ2-1; 9 nucleotides align to TRBD1. The CDR3 extends over 16 amino acids. V lost 5 bases to trimming and J lost 2 bases; unmatched junction nucleotides: 7. Germline CDR1 reads MNHNS; CDR2 reads SASEGT. This CDR3 is CASSYGTGSAYNEQFF. CDR3 nucleotide sequence: TGTGCCAGCAGTTACGGGACAGGGAGTGCCTACAATGAGCAGTTCTTC.

This clonotype has ten or more counts. The chain couples TRBV7-9 to TRBJ2-7; 8 nucleotides agree with TRBD1. There are 15 residues in the CDR3. Per the germline V gene, CDR1 is SEHNR and CDR2 is FQNEAQ (reference sequence). V shed 5 bases and J 3 bases; nucleotides not matched to a gene: 9. CDR3 amino acids: CASSPDRAGDYEQYF. CDR3 nucleotide sequence: TGTGCCAGCAGCCCGGACAGGGCTGGGGACTACGAGCAGTACTTC. The variable domain in full, with the rest retrieved from reference TRBV7-9 and TRBJ2-7, is DTGVSQNPRHKITKRGQNVTFRCDPISEHNRLYWYRQTLGQGPEFLTYFQNEAQLEKSRLLSDRFSAERPKGSFSTLEIQRTEQGDSAMYLCASSPDRAGDYEQYFGPGTRLTVT.

This clonotype was recorded many times. V gene TRBV28 combines with J gene TRBJ2-1; no definite D call. The CDR3 covers 15 residues. The germline gives CDR1 MDHEN, CDR2 SYDVKM. V dropped 8 bases and J dropped 2 bases, with 16 bases sitting between them. The CDR3 bases are TGTGCCAGCCGGTCAGGAGATGGCCCCTACAATGAGCAGTTCTTC. Translation gives CASRSGDGPYNEQFF. The full variable domain, rest sourced from reference TRBV28 and TRBJ2-1, is DVKVTQSSRYLVKRTGEKVFLECVQDMDHENMFWYRQDPGLGLRLIYFSYDVKMKEKGDIPEGYSVSREKKERFSLILESASTNQTSMYLCASRSGDGPYNEQFFGPGTRLTVL.

The sample holds many counts of this clonotype. In DNA, the CDR3 is TGTGCCAGCAGCGATAATTCACCCCTCCACTTT. Encoded protein: CASSDNSPLHF. The chain is built from TRBV7-2 and TRBJ1-6; D gene ambiguous. This CDR3 contains 11 residues. Trimming took off 5 bases at V and 5 bases at J, with 1 base between the two ends. CDR1 is SGHTA, CDR2 FQGNSA, per germline.

This sequence joins TRBV10-3 and TRBJ2-2, with 10 bases lining up with TRBD2. CDR1 is ENHRY, CDR2 SYGVKD, per germline. The CDR3 contains 18 residues. CDR3 protein: CVTQGETSGVANTGELFF. DNA for the CDR3: TGTGTCACGCAGGGGGAAACTAGCGGGGTGGCGAACACCGGGGAGCTGTTTTTT.

This clonotype has at least ten counts. In DNA form, the CDR3 reads TGCAGCGTATCGTCAGGGTTCAGACAGCCCCAGCATTTT. Amino acids: CSVSSGFRQPQHF. V and J are TRBV29-1 and TRBJ1-5, with D maybe TRBD1 (5 bases). This CDR3 has 13 amino acids. Germline V CDR1 and CDR2: SQVTM, ANQGSEA. The V and J ends lost 6 bases and 7 bases respectively, with 16 bases between them. The full variable domain, completed using reference TRBV29-1 and TRBJ1-5, is SAVISQKPSRDICQRGTSLTIQCQVDSQVTMMFWYRQQPGQSLTLIATANQGSEATYESGFVIDKFPISRPNLTFSTLTVSNMSPEDSSIYLCSVSSGFRQPQHFGDGTRLSIL.

The rearrangement joins TRBV29-1 to TRBJ1-1; a possible D gene is TRBD1 (6 bases). There are 14 residues in the CDR3. CDR1 SQVTM and CDR2 ANQGSEA come from the germline V gene. The ends were cut back, 4 bases at V and 7 bases at J, with 19 bases in the middle. The CDR3 coding sequence is TGCAGCGTTGTTGGAAGGGGGGAGCAAAGTGAAGCTTTCTTT. This translates into CSVVGRGEQSEAFF.

This clonotype was seen more than once but under ten times. The chain couples TRBV24-1 to TRBJ2-7, with a possible D match to TRBD1 (6 bases). Looked up from germline, CDR1 is KGHDR and CDR2 is SFDVKD. V lost 6 bases and J lost 2, with 22 bases in between. The CDR3 contains 17 residues. The CDR3 bases are TGTGCCACCAGTCCAACCCACAGTGGAACAGGGACCTACGAGCAGTACTTC. It codes for CATSPTHSGTGTYEQYF.